This T cell receptor beta chain was obtained from a study of blood T cell repertoires in COVID-19. At the level of the study: Specimens from acute and convalescent COVID-19 originated in the United States, Italy and Spain. In each case, the material was cDNA or gDNA derived from T cells, B-cell-depleted T cells, or PBMCs.

Participants were placed into cohorts based on the clinical history they reported. Measured with immunoSEQ multiplex PCR; TCRdb has only the in-frame clones, and not every one. The repertoire holds around 290,000 clones, about 93% seen once, with more than 0.95% in the top ten. The germline V and J ends were trimmed by 4 bases and 2 bases, with 11 bases remaining between them. This CDR3 contains 13 residues. CDR1 is SQVTM, CDR2 ANQGSEA, per germline. This clonotype originated in a woman in her thirties who had recovered from COVID-19. V usage is TRBV29-1 and J usage is TRBJ1-1; D not resolved. Input material: PBMCs or T cells enriched from blood (not recorded which). This CDR3 reads CSVGEVGNTEAFF. CDR3 in DNA: TGCAGCGTTGGAGAGGTCGGTAACACTGAAGCTTTCTTT.